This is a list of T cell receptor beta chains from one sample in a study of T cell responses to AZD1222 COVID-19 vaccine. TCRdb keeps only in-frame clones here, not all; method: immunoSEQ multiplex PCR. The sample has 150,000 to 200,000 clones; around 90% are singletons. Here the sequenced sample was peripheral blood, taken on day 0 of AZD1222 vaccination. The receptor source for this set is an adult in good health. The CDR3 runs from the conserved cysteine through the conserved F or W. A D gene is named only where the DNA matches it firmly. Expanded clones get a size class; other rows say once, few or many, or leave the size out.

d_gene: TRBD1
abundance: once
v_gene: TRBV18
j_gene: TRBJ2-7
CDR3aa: CASSPGLGGPFPEQYF
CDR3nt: TGTGCCAGCTCACCGGGATTAGGGGGCCCCTTCCCCGAGCAGTACTTC

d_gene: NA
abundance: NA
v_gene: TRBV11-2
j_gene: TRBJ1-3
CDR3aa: CASSLGVGGNTIYF
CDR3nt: TGTGCCAGCAGCTTAGGGGTCGGGGGAAACACCATATATTTT

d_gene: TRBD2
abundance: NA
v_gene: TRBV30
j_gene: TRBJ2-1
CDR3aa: CAWSNLIRGSSYNEQFF
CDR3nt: TGTGCCTGGAGTAATCTTATACGCGGGAGCTCCTACAATGAGCAGTTCTTC

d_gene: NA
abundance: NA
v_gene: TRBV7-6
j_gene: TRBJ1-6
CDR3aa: CASGSGVNSPLHF
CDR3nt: TGTGCCAGCGGGTCGGGGGTCAATTCACCCCTCCACTTT

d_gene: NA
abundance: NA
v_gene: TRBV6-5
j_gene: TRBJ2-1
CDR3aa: CASSYGGSEQFF
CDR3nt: TGTGCCAGCAGTTACGGGGGGAGTGAGCAGTTCTTC

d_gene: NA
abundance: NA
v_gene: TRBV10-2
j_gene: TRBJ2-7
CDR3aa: CASSEYSYEQYF
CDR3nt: TGCGCCAGCAGTGAGTACTCCTACGAGCAGTACTTC

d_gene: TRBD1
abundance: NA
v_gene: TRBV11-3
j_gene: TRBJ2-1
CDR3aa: CASSLGRGRNEQFF
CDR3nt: TGTGCCAGCAGCTTGGGCAGGGGGCGAAATGAGCAGTTCTTC

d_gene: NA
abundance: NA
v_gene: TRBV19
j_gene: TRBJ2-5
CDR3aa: CASSTNLGRVGETQYF
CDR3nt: TGTGCCAGTAGTACAAATCTGGGCAGGGTTGGTGAGACCCAGTACTTC

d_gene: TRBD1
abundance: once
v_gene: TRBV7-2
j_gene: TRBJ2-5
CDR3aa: CASSSQGAETQYF
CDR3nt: TGTGCCAGCAGCTCGCAGGGGGCCGAGACCCAGTACTTC

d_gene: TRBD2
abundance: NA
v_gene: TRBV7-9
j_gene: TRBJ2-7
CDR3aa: CASSFGLAVGGSYEQYF
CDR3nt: TGTGCCAGCAGCTTCGGACTAGCGGTAGGAGGTTCCTACGAGCAGTACTTC

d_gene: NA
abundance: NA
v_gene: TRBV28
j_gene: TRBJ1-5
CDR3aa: CASFRGRGQPQHF
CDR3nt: TGTGCCAGCTTCCGGGGGCGGGGTCAGCCCCAGCATTTT

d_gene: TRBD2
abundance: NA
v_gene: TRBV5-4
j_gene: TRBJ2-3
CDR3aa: CASSLGLAGTDTQYF
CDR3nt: TGTGCCAGCAGCTTAGGACTAGCGGGCACAGATACGCAGTATTTT

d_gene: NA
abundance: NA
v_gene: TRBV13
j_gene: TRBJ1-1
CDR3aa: CASSGRDALGAFF
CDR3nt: TGTGCCAGCAGCGGCCGGGACGCCCTGGGGGCTTTCTTT

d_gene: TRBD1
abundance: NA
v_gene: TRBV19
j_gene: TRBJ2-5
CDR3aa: CASSIQGVETQYF
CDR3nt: TGTGCCAGTAGTATTCAGGGGGTGGAGACCCAGTACTTC

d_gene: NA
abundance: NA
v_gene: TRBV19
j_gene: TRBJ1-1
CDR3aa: CASSSSNRATEAFF
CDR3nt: TGTGCCAGTAGTTCCTCAAACAGGGCCACTGAAGCTTTCTTT